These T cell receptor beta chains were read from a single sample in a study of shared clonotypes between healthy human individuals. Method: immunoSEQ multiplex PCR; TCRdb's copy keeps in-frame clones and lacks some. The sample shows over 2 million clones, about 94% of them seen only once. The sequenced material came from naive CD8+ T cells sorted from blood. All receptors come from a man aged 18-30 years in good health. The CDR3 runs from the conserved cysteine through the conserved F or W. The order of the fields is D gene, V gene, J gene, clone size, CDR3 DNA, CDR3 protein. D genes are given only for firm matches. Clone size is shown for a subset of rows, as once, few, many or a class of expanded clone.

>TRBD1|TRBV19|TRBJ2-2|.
TGTGCCAGTAGTATAGATCTGGAACAGGGGCAAGGGACCGGGGAGCTGTTTTTT
CASSIDLEQGQGTGELFF
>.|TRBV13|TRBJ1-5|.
TGTGCCAGCAGCCGGGGACCGAGGATTGGGGCCCAGCATTTT
CASSRGPRIGAQHF
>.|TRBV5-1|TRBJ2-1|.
TGCGCCAGCAGCTTTGGTCAGGTGGGCAATGAGCAGTTCTTC
CASSFGQVGNEQFF
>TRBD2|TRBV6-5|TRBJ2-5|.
TGTGCCAGCAGTTACCGGGTAGCGGGGGCAGAGCAGTACTTC
CASSYRVAGAEQYF
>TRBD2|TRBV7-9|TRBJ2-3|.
TGTGCCAGCAGCATGGTAGCGGGAGGGCCGGGCACAGATACGCAGTATTTT
CASSMVAGGPGTDTQYF
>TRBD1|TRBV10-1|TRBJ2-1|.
TGCGCCAGCAGTCTAGGACAGGGTAGCAATGAGCAGTTCTTC
CASSLGQGSNEQFF
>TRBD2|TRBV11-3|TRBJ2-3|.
TGTGCCAGCAGCTTAACCCTACCTGGGCGGGGGGCCCATACGCAGTATTTT
CASSLTLPGRGAHTQYF
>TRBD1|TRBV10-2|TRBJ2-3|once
TGCGCCAGCAGTAAGGGTACAGGGGGAAGCACAGATACGCAGTATTTT
CASSKGTGGSTDTQYF
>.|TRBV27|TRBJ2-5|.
TGTGCCAGCAGTTCGGACCTGTTTACCCAGTACTTC
CASSSDLFTQYF
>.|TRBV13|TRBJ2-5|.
TGTGCCAGCAGCTGGGGGGCGGGGTCCCAAGAGACCCAGTACTTC
CASSWGAGSQETQYF
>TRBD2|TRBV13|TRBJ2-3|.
TGTGCCAGCACCCCGACGGGACTAGCGGGCGGGATCACGCAGTATTTT
CASTPTGLAGGITQYF
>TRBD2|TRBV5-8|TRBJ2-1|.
TGTGCCAGCATCCCGGGACTACCCTACAATGAGCAGTTCTTC
CASIPGLPYNEQFF
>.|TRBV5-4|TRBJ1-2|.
TGTGCCAGCAGCTTGTTCAGGGGCCGCCCCAGTAACTATGGCTACACCTTC
CASSLFRGRPSNYGYTF
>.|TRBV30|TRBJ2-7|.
TGTGCCTGGACGACCCTAGGGGAGCAGTACTTC
CAWTTLGEQYF
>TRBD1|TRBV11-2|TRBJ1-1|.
TGTGCCAGCAGCCTACTGGCAGGGGGCACTGAAGCTTTCTTT
CASSLLAGGTEAFF
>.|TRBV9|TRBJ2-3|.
TGTGCCAGCAGCGTTTACGGTCTAAGCACAGATACGCAGTATTTT
CASSVYGLSTDTQYF
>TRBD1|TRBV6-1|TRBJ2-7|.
TGTGCCAGCAGCACAGGGGGGTACGAGCAGTACTTC
CASSTGGYEQYF
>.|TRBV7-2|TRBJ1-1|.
TGTGCCAGCAGCTTAGTCGAGGTTATGAACACTGAAGCTTTCTTT
CASSLVEVMNTEAFF
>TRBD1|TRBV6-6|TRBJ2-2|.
TGTGCCAGCATTAACGGACAGGGAAACACCGGGGAGCTGTTTTTT
CASINGQGNTGELFF
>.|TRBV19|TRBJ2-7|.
TGTGCCAGTAGACCGGGACTGGATATTGGTGAGCAGTACTTC
CASRPGLDIGEQYF
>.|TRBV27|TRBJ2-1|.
TGTGCCAGCAGTTTGATCCCCTCTGAGCAGTTCTTC
CASSLIPSEQFF
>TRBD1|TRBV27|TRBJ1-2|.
TGTGCCAGCAGTTTTCGACAGGGCCATGGCTACACCTTC
CASSFRQGHGYTF
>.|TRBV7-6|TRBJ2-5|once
TGTGCCAGCAGCCCAGGGGTCCCAGAGACCCAGTACTTC
CASSPGVPETQYF
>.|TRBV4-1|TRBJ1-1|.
TGCGCCAGCAGCCTTCTGCAGGGTGACACTGAAGCTTTCTTT
CASSLLQGDTEAFF